Shown below are 21 T cell receptor beta chains from a single sample sequenced in a study of PD-1 blockade in classical Hodgkin lymphoma (dated by TCRdb to 2020 to 2021). Library method: the immunoSEQ multiplex PCR assay. In TCRdb, the immuneACCESS table is reduced to in-frame sequences with V and J assigned. These tables do not hold every clone; where another copy was compared, an unresolved V gene accounts for under half, and the others remain unexplained. Across this sample there are approximately 14,000 clones, with about nine tenths seen only once. The top ten clonotypes cover less than 20% of the sample. The time point label, read with the paper, signifies: cycle 4 day 1 (C4D1), after 5 to 7 weeks of nivolumab. Relapse after autologous stem cell transplantation had occurred in all trial patients, and cohorts A, B and C were distinguished by prior brentuximab vedotin exposure. Using a Miltenyi CD8+ T cell isolation kit, CD8+ T cells were purified from thawed PBMCs through magnetic negative selection.

The specimen comprised CD8+ T cells from blood, sampled before the fourth cycle of nivolumab. The receptors here all came from a human donor with classical Hodgkin lymphoma.

This chain links TRBV7-8 with TRBJ2-7; no clear D. This CDR3 is built from 13 residues. V was clipped by 3 bases and J by 6 bases, with 12 bases between them. CDR1 is SGHVS, CDR2 FQNEAQ, per germline. CDR3 region: CASSFGPPPEQYF. The CDR3 DNA reads TGTGCCAGCAGCTTTGGCCCTCCTCCCGAGCAGTACTTC.

The gene calls are TRBV6-5 and TRBJ1-2; D remains unclear. CDR1 and CDR2 (germline): MNHEY, SVGAGI. V gave up 5 bases and J gave up 7 bases, with 5 bases separating them. The CDR3 covers 10 residues. The CDR3 is CASSESGYTF. CDR3 sequence (DNA): TGTGCCAGCAGTGAATCTGGCTACACCTTC.

The V call is TRBV10-3, the J call TRBJ2-7, with TRBD1 identical over 8 bases. V lost 6 bases, J lost 0 bases, and 10 bases stayed unmatched. This CDR3 is 16 amino acids long. Germline CDR1 reads ENHRY; CDR2 reads SYGVKD. The CDR3 is CAISLNSDRVSYEQYF. As DNA, the CDR3 is TGTGCCATCAGCCTAAACTCGGACAGGGTCTCCTACGAGCAGTACTTC.

CDR3 DNA: TGTGCCAGCAGCTTAGAGTTCGGGTACACAGATACGCAGTATTTT. This encodes CASSLEFGYTDTQYF. V and J are TRBV7-9 and TRBJ2-3; D is uncertain. This CDR3 is 15 amino acids long. Trimming shortened V by 1 base and J by 2 bases, and 10 bases separated the two germline ends. From germline, CDR1 is SEHNR and CDR2 FQNEAQ (reference sequence).

The chain's CDR3 is CASSLRLGAEDTQYF. DNA for the CDR3: TGTGCCAGCAGCTTACGACTGGGAGCGGAAGATACGCAGTATTTT. The chain links TRBV6-5 to TRBJ2-3; maybe TRBD2 (5 bases). Germline V gene data show CDR1 as MNHEY and CDR2 as SVGAGI. CDR3 length: 15 amino acids. V lost 6 bases and J lost 5, with 18 bases in between.

V and J are TRBV7-2 and TRBJ2-7; weak D call: TRBD1 (5 bases). V lost 6 bases to trimming and J lost 3 bases, with 18 bases between them. There are 15 residues in the CDR3. Germline values: CDR1 SGHTA, CDR2 FQGNSA. The CDR3 bases are TGTGCCAGCAGGAATATACTGGATCAGGGCTACGAGCAGTACTTC. Protein sequence: CASRNILDQGYEQYF. Using reference TRBV7-2 and TRBJ2-7 for the parts outside the CDR3, the full variable domain is GAGVSQSPSNKVTEKGKDVELRCDPISGHTALYWYRQSLGQGLEFLIYFQGNSAPDKSGLPSDRFSAERTGGSVSTLTIQRTQQEDSAVYLCASRNILDQGYEQYFGPGTRLTVT.

The chain uses TRBV27 and TRBJ2-1, with 10 positions matching TRBD2. This CDR3 has 13 residues. V was pared by 6 bases and J by 9 bases, with 5 bases of the junction left unmatched. CDR1 MNHEY and CDR2 SMNVEV come from the germline V gene (reference sequence). The CDR3 bases are TGTGCCAGCAGAGCAGCGGGAGGGATTGAGCAGTTCTTC. Protein sequence: CASRAAGGIEQFF.

The V call is TRBV4-1, the J call TRBJ1-2; 9 bases are a match to TRBD1. Germline trimming cut 0 bases from V and 4 bases from J; bases unmatched to any gene: 6. Germline CDR1 reads MGHRA; CDR2 reads YSYEKL. The CDR3 is 16 residues long. The CDR3 here is CASSQDTGQGGYGYTF. The CDR3 DNA is TGCGCCAGCAGCCAAGATACGGGACAGGGCGGCTATGGCTACACCTTC.

The V gene is TRBV11-2, the J gene TRBJ2-1, with D perhaps TRBD1 (5 bases). This CDR3 is built from 15 residues. From germline, CDR1 is SGHAT and CDR2 FQNNGV. The germline V and J ends were trimmed by 2 bases and 1 base, with 9 bases remaining between them. CDR3 protein: CASSLPAGSYNEQFF. The CDR3 DNA follows: TGTGCCAGCAGCTTACCGGCAGGGTCCTACAATGAGCAGTTCTTC.

The gene calls are TRBV5-8 and TRBJ2-1; 7 bases fit TRBD1. Germline V gene sequence: CDR1 SGHTS, CDR2 YDEGEE. This CDR3 contains 13 residues. The V and J ends lost 4 bases and 9 bases, in that order; junction bases with no gene match: 7. The CDR3 region is CASSAGQEGEQFF. CDR3 nucleotides: TGTGCCAGCAGCGCCGGACAGGAAGGTGAGCAGTTCTTC.

The chain is built from TRBV27 and TRBJ2-7; 11 bases line up with TRBD2. The CDR3 extends over 13 amino acids. V shed 4 bases and J 5 bases; nucleotides not matched to a gene: 1. Looked up from germline, CDR1 is MNHEY and CDR2 is SMNVEV (reference sequence). In nucleotides, the CDR3 is TGTGCCAGCAGTTCGGGACTAGCGGACGAGCAGTACTTC. It is translated as CASSSGLADEQYF.

The DNA for the CDR3 is TGTGCCAGCAGCTTAAATTCCGCGTCGGCCTCGAATGAGCAGTTCTTC. It codes for CASSLNSASASNEQFF. V is TRBV7-3 and J is TRBJ2-1; D remains unclear. The CDR3 extends over 16 amino acids. Trimming cost V 1 base and J 7 bases, with 17 bases left between them. Germline V gene lookup returns CDR1 SGHTA and CDR2 FQGTGA.

In DNA, the CDR3 is TGTGCCAGCAGCCAAAATCCAGGGGGCCATCAGCCCCAGCATTTT. It encodes CASSQNPGGHQPQHF. The chain is built from TRBV11-2 and TRBJ1-5; 8 bases agree with TRBD1. Germline V gene lookup returns CDR1 SGHAT and CDR2 FQNNGV. With 5 bases clipped from V and 5 bases from J, the junction kept 8 bases outside the gene matches. The CDR3 length is 15 residues.

The rearrangement links TRBV19 to TRBJ2-3, with D uncertain. V was pared by 1 base and J by 2 bases, with 7 bases between. The CDR3 consists of 14 residues. Per the germline V gene, CDR1 is LNHDA and CDR2 is SQIVND (reference sequence). The CDR3 region has the DNA TGTGCCAGTAGTATAGTGGCTAACACAGATACGCAGTATTTT. This gives the protein CASSIVANTDTQYF.

The genes are TRBV7-9 and TRBJ2-1, with D tentatively TRBD1 (5 bases). V shed 8 bases and J shed 8 bases, with 13 bases lying between them. The CDR3 sequence is 12 residues long. The germline gives CDR1 SEHNR, CDR2 FQNEAQ (reference sequence). The CDR3 bases are TGTGCCAGCGGGGCACAGTTGGATGAGCAGTTCTTC. Translation gives CASGAQLDEQFF.

In DNA, the CDR3 is TGTGCCAGCAGCGCCGCCGGGACTAGCGCCTACGAGCAGTACTTC. This encodes CASSAAGTSAYEQYF. The chain employs TRBV9 and TRBJ2-7; TRBD2 matches 10 bases. The V gene end was trimmed by 3 bases and the J gene end by 2 bases; junction bases not matched to a gene: 5. The CDR3 is 15 residues long. CDR1 SGDLS and CDR2 YYNGEE come from the germline V gene.

V gene TRBV28 combines with J gene TRBJ2-5; 9 bases agree with TRBD1. The V and J ends lost 3 bases and 2 bases, in that order; junction bases with no gene match: 7. This CDR3 is built from 16 residues. The germline gives CDR1 MDHEN, CDR2 SYDVKM. CDR3 residues: CASSLAGTGWQETQYF. For the CDR3, the DNA is TGTGCCAGCAGTTTGGCCGGGACAGGGTGGCAAGAGACCCAGTACTTC.

This clone was detected only a few times. The chain carries TRBV4-1 and TRBJ1-4; D not certain. V lost 3 bases, J lost 5 bases, and 4 bases lay in between. CDR3 length: 12 residues. Germline values: CDR1 MGHRA, CDR2 YSYEKL. The CDR3 DNA reads TGCGCCAGCAGCCAGGGGAATGAAAAACTGTTTTTT. Translated: CASSQGNEKLFF.

The V gene is TRBV7-6, the J gene TRBJ1-4; D is possibly TRBD1 (6 bases). V lost 8 bases and J lost 4, with 11 bases in between. The CDR3 has 13 residues. The germline gives CDR1 SGHVS, CDR2 FNYEAQ. CDR3 amino acids: CASGWGRNEKLFF. In DNA, the CDR3 is TGTGCCAGCGGCTGGGGGCGTAATGAAAAACTGTTTTTT.

The V gene is TRBV7-9, the J gene TRBJ2-5, with 8 positions matching TRBD2. J was trimmed by 4 bases and V by 1 base; bases with no gene match: 5. From germline, CDR1 is SEHNR and CDR2 FQNEAQ (reference sequence). The CDR3 is made up of 15 amino acids. CDR3 protein: CASSLGPGGGETQYF. As DNA, the CDR3 is TGTGCCAGCAGCTTAGGTCCGGGAGGGGGAGAGACCCAGTACTTC.

V usage is TRBV27 and J usage is TRBJ2-2; either TRBD1 or TRBD2 may fit D (5 bases each). Trimming stripped 6 bases from V and 2 bases from J, with 10 bases between. The CDR3 spans 14 residues. Per germline, CDR1 MNHEY and CDR2 SMNVEV (reference sequence). DNA of the CDR3: TGTGCCAGCAGGGGGACGGCAAACACCGGGGAGCTGTTTTTT. It translates to CASRGTANTGELFF.